Presented here are 23 T cell receptor beta chains from one specimen sequenced in a study of Graves' ophthalmopathy and Graves' hyperthyroidism (dated by TCRdb to the late 2010s). Sequencing was carried out with an Illumina HiSeq 2000. For repertoire sequencing, the TCR beta CDR3 regions were amplified from RNA transcripts. The first round was an RT-PCR using HTBI primers with the Qiagen OneStep RT-PCR kit, and this first round was followed by a second-round multiplex PCR, then size selection and purification. The public reads were quality trimmed at Q25 with fastp and then assembled into clones with MiXCR by TCRdb, keeping productive beta chains. When rows share a CDR3 protein, they turn into one entry using the most common DNA and genes. The sample table shows 230,000 or so distinct CDR3 sequences, and around 50% are seen once. The leading ten clones occupy around 47% of the sample. The specimen sequenced was peripheral blood. These TCRs come from an adult man with Graves' ophthalmopathy.

The chain employs TRBV5-1 and TRBJ2-2; the D is unclear. CDR3 length: 15 residues. Germline CDR1 reads SGHRS; CDR2 reads YFSETQ. The ends were cut back, 3 bases at V and 0 bases at J, with 9 bases in the middle. The CDR3 region is CASSSTLSNTGELFF. The CDR3 DNA sequence: TGCGCCAGCAGCTCGACGCTGTCGAACACCGGGGAGCTGTTTTTT.

V is TRBV7-2 and J is TRBJ1-1, with 7 bases that match TRBD1. CDR3 length: 14 residues. With V trimmed by 5 bases and J by 1 base, 4 bases remained unmatched. From germline, CDR1 is SGHTA and CDR2 FQGNSA. The CDR3 reads CASSANRGNTEAFF. The CDR3 nucleotides are TGTGCCAGCAGCGCTAACAGGGGGAACACTGAAGCTTTCTTT.

V gene TRBV2 combines with J gene TRBJ1-2, with D uncertain. V was pared by 8 bases and J by 4 bases, with 23 bases between. This CDR3 comprises 16 residues. CDR1 SNHLY and CDR2 FYNNEI come from the germline V gene. CDR3 nucleotide sequence: TGTGCCAGCGGTTTAGGTCGTCAGTTTGGAGGCTATGGCTACACCTTC. Translation: CASGLGRQFGGYGYTF.

The rearrangement uses TRBV12-3 or TRBV12-4 and TRBJ2-7, with D uncertain. The CDR3 length is 13 residues. Deletions cut 5 bases from V and 5 bases from J, with 13 bases between. CDR3 protein: CASSPVTNHEQYF. For the CDR3, the DNA is TGTGCCAGCAGTCCCGTTACCAACCACGAGCAGTACTTC.

The rearrangement joins TRBV15 to TRBJ1-5; 7 bases agree with TRBD1. Germline CDR1 reads LNHNV; CDR2 reads YYDKDF (reference sequence). The trim removed 8 bases at V and 1 base at J, leaving 5 bases unmatched. This CDR3 comprises 14 residues. In nucleotides, the CDR3 is TGTGCCACCGGTACAGGGGACAGCAATCAGCCCCAGCATTTT. Translated, it gives CATGTGDSNQPQHF.

This clonotype has a handful of counts. The V and J genes are TRBV20-1 and TRBJ2-5, with TRBD2 as a possible D gene (7 bases). Germline assignment: CDR1 DFQATT and CDR2 SNEGSKA (reference sequence). This CDR3 has 12 residues. V lost 7 bases and J 4 bases, leaving 13 bases between the germline ends. The CDR3 spells CSGGGGRETQYF. CDR3 coding DNA: TGCAGTGGAGGGGGGGGTCGAGAGACCCAGTACTTC.

This rearrangement joins TRBV2 to TRBJ2-7, with 8 bases fitting TRBD1. The CDR3 extends over 15 amino acids. Per germline, CDR1 SNHLY and CDR2 FYNNEI. After removal of 3 bases from V and 2 bases from J, the junction contained 6 bases not matched to a gene. The CDR3 region is CASSDQGASPYEQYF. CDR3 DNA: TGTGCCAGCAGTGATCAGGGGGCGAGCCCCTACGAGCAGTACTTC.

As for this clonotype: One end of the junction does not line up with germline, which may come from a read error. The rearrangement joins TRBV7-2 to TRBJ2-7, with TRBD1 matching 11 bases. The CDR3 covers 15 residues. Germline V gene data show CDR1 as SGHTA and CDR2 as FQGNSA. DNA for the CDR3: TGTCCCAGCAGACCGGACAGGGGGCGCCCCTACGAGCAGTACTTC. Translation: CPSRPDRGRPYEQYF. The full variable domain, completed using reference TRBV7-2 and TRBJ2-7, is GAGVSQSPSNKVTEKGKDVELRCDPISGHTALYWYRQSLGQGLEFLIYFQGNSAPDKSGLPSDRFSAERTGGSVSTLTIQRTQQEDSAVYLCPSRPDRGRPYEQYFGPGTRLTVT.

The V gene is TRBV4-1, the J gene TRBJ1-6; 9 nucleotides align to TRBD1. The trim removed 4 bases at V and 6 bases at J, leaving 4 bases unmatched. Germline assignment: CDR1 MGHRA and CDR2 YSYEKL. The CDR3 runs 15 residues. The chain's CDR3 is CASSPGTGPNSPLHF. The CDR3 DNA sequence: TGCGCCAGCAGCCCAGGGACAGGGCCTAATTCACCCCTCCACTTT.

With respect to this clonotype: An end of the junction differs from the germline gene, which may be a read error. The J gene is TRBJ2-7, the V gene TRBV24-1; TRBD2 agrees at 7 bases. This CDR3 is 14 amino acids long. The germline V gene has CDR1 KGHDR and CDR2 SFDVKD. CDR3 DNA sequence: TGTGCCACCAGTGATTCCCCATCAAGCGGGAAGCAGCACTTC. It yields the protein CATSDSPSSGKQHF.

A few counts support this clonotype. The CDR3 region is CATSAGGGRYEQYF. The CDR3 DNA is TGTGCCACCAGTGCTGGAGGGGGACGCTACGAGCAGTACTTC. V and J are TRBV24-1 and TRBJ2-7; either TRBD1 or TRBD2 may fit D (6 bases each). Germline CDR1 reads KGHDR; CDR2 reads SFDVKD. This CDR3 spans 14 amino acids. Trimming left V 5 bases short and J 3 bases short, with 13 bases between.

This clonotype was seen at least ten times. The V call is TRBV20-1, the J call TRBJ2-7, with 10 bases aligning to TRBD2. The length of the CDR3 is 13 residues. Germline CDR1 and CDR2: DFQATT and SNEGSKA (reference sequence). Trimming took 7 bases from V and 2 from J; bases not matched to a gene: 5. As DNA, the CDR3 is TGCAGTGTTCCGGGACTAGCGACCTACGAGCAGTACTTC. This translates into CSVPGLATYEQYF.

The CDR3 sequence: CASSYGYQGAGEAFF. As DNA, the CDR3 is TGTGCCAGCAGTTACGGTTATCAGGGGGCTGGCGAAGCTTTCTTT. This sequence joins TRBV6-5 and TRBJ1-1; 8 bases align to TRBD1. From germline, CDR1 is MNHEY and CDR2 SVGAGI. Trimming at V came to 2 bases and at J to 8 bases, leaving 10 bases not matched to a gene. This CDR3 contains 15 residues.

This clonotype was seen only once. This chain joins TRBV19 and TRBJ1-4, with a tentative D call TRBD1 (6 bases). The CDR3 contains 15 residues. Germline CDR1 and CDR2: LNHDA and SQIVND (reference sequence). Trimming shortened V by 5 bases and J by 5 bases, and 15 bases separated the two germline ends. CDR3: CASSYQGQGNEKLFF. For the CDR3, the DNA is TGTGCCAGTAGTTATCAGGGGCAGGGAAATGAAAAACTGTTTTTT.

This clonotype was seen only a few times. Here the CDR3 reads CASSLVQGGFNEQYF. For the CDR3, the DNA is TGTGCCAGCAGCTTAGTTCAGGGGGGTTTCAACGAGCAGTACTTC. The V call is TRBV7-6, the J call TRBJ2-7, with a weak D call TRBD1 (7 bases). CDR3 length: 15 amino acids. V was trimmed by 1 base and J by 5 bases, leaving 15 bases between them. Germline V lookup: CDR1 SGHVS, CDR2 FNYEAQ.

This clonotype was picked up a small number of times. DNA for the CDR3: TGTGCCAGCAGCCCAACTAGCGGCTTGACAATCGAGCAGTACTTC. Translation gives CASSPTSGLTIEQYF. The chain joins TRBV5-5 to TRBJ2-7; TRBD2 agrees at 8 bases. This CDR3 has 15 residues. Per germline, CDR1 SGHKS and CDR2 YYEKEE (reference sequence). The V and J ends lost 4 bases and 6 bases, in that order; junction bases with no gene match: 12. Based on the CDR3 plus reference TRBV5-5 and TRBJ2-7, the full variable domain is DAGVTQSPTHLIKTRGQQVTLRCSPISGHKSVSWYQQVLGQGPQFIFQYYEKEERGRGNFPDRFSARQFPNYSSELNVNALLLGDSALYLCASSPTSGLTIEQYFGPGTRLTVT.

This clonotype was detected a few times. This chain connects TRBV16 to TRBJ1-2, with 8 positions matching TRBD1. Germline V gene lookup returns CDR1 KGHSY and CDR2 FQNENV. The CDR3 length is 15 residues. V lost 0 bases and J lost 9; bases outside the gene matches: 9. CDR3 DNA: TGTGCCAGCAGCCAATCTCCGACAGGGGCAATTAGCTACACCTTC. Its protein is CASSQSPTGAISYTF.

This chain links TRBV9 with TRBJ2-7, with D perhaps given as TRBD1 or TRBD2 (5 bases each). Trimming left V 4 bases short and J 0 bases short, with 14 bases between. The CDR3 length is 15 residues. CDR1 SGDLS and CDR2 YYNGEE come from the germline V gene. The CDR3 sequence: CASSHTGRFSYEQYF. CDR3 nucleotide sequence: TGTGCCAGCAGCCATACGGGACGATTCTCCTACGAGCAGTACTTC.

The chain recombines TRBV5-8 with TRBJ2-7; weak D call: TRBD1 (6 bases). From germline, CDR1 is SGHTS and CDR2 YDEGEE. The length of the CDR3 is 15 residues. Trimming stripped 1 base from V and 6 bases from J, with 17 bases between. The CDR3 nucleotides read TGTGCCAGCAGCTTGCCACTCGGACAGCCGGCCGAGCAGTACTTC. Translation: CASSLPLGQPAEQYF.

In this sample, this clonotype turned up a few times. The chain uses TRBV6-5 and TRBJ1-1; no clear D. The CDR3 is 16 residues long. Between the trimmed V and J ends, which lost 8 bases and 0 bases, there was a span of 19 bases. Germline V gene data show CDR1 as MNHEY and CDR2 as SVGAGI. CDR3 DNA sequence: TGTGCCAGCTCCAGGTGGGAAGCTGGAATGAACACTGAAGCTTTCTTT. Residues: CASSRWEAGMNTEAFF.

CDR3: CASSGGQGHSNSPLHF. DNA of the CDR3: TGTGCCAGCAGTGGCGGGCAGGGACACTCGAATTCACCCCTCCACTTT. This rearrangement joins TRBV2 to TRBJ1-6; maybe TRBD1 (6 bases). The CDR3 consists of 16 residues. With 4 bases removed from V and 7 bases from J, the gap between germline ends came to 17 bases. Germline V gene lookup returns CDR1 SNHLY and CDR2 FYNNEI.

The J gene is TRBJ1-4, the V gene TRBV20-1; TRBD1 might be the D (6 bases). Germline V CDR1 and CDR2: DFQATT, SNEGSKA (reference sequence). The V end lost 5 bases, the J end lost 2 bases, and 21 bases lay between the germline ends. The CDR3 is 17 amino acids. The CDR3 nucleotides are TGCAGTGCTTGGGACACTAACACCGGGGAGACTAATGAAAAACTGTTTTTT. Residues: CSAWDTNTGETNEKLFF.

The genes are TRBV29-1 and TRBJ1-3, with a tentative D call TRBD1 (5 bases). The ends were cut back, 3 bases at V and 0 bases at J, with 15 bases in the middle. The CDR3 covers 16 residues. CDR1 is SQVTM and CDR2 is ANQGSEA in the germline V gene. CDR3 region: CSVDSPRGDSGNTIYF. The CDR3 DNA follows: TGCAGCGTTGACTCCCCGAGAGGGGACTCTGGAAACACCATATATTTT.